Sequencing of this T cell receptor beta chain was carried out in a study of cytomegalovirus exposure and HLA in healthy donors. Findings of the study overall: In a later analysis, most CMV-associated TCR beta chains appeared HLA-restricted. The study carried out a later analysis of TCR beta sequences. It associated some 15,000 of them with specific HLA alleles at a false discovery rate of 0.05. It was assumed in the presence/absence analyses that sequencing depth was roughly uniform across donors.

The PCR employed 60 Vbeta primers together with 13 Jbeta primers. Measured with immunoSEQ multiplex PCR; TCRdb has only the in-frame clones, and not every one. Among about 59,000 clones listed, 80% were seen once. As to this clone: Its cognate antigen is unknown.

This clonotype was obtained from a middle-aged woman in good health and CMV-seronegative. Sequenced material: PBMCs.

Here the CDR3 reads CSASDRYEQYF. For the CDR3, the DNA is TGCAGTGCTTCCGACAGGTACGAGCAGTACTTC. The chain employs TRBV20-1 and TRBJ2-7; maybe TRBD1 (6 bases). CDR1 is DFQATT, CDR2 SNEGSKA, per germline (reference sequence). Trimming took 5 bases from V and 4 from J, leaving 9 bases between them. This CDR3 has 11 residues.